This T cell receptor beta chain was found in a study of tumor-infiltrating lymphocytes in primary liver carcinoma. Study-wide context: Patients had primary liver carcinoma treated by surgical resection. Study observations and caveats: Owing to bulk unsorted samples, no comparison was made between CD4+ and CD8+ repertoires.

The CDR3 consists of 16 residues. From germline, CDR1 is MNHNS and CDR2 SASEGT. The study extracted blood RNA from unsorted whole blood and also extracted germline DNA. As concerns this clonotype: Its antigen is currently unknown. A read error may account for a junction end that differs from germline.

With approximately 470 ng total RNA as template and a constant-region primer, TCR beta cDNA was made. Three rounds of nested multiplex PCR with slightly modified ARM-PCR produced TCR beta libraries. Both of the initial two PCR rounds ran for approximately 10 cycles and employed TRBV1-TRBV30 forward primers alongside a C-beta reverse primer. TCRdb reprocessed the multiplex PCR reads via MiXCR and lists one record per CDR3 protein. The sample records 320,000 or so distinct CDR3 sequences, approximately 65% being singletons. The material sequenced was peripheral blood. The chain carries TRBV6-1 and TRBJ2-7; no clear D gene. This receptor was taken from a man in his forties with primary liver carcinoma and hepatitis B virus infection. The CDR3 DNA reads TGTGCCAGCAGTGATAGGCGCACGGCGCAATCCTACGGGCAGTACTTC. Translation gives CASSDRRTAQSYGQYF.